This TCR beta chain stems from a study of T cell changes during pregnancy in multiple sclerosis (dated by TCRdb to the late 2010s). Context from the whole study: Changes in the T cell repertoire over the course of pregnancy were examined in this study in women with multiple sclerosis.

The method behind the library was the immunoSEQ multiplex PCR assay. Entries here come from immuneACCESS through TCRdb and include only in-frame sequences with V and J called. Some clones fail to appear in such tables; in the studies checked, an unresolved V gene covers under half of the shortfall, and the cause of the remainder is unknown. The sample table lists about 69,000 clones, just over 90% of them with a count of one. Of the sample, approximately 1.5% is held by the ten largest clones. Trimming costs V 6 bases and J 3 bases, and their ends lie 12 bases apart. Reading from cysteine to phenylalanine, the CDR3 counts 13 amino acids. Only the CDR3 part of the read is kept: 39 bases, read in frame from the first base. CDR1 is given as MDHEN and CDR2 as SYDVKM, both from the germline V gene. In this sample, this clone turned up a few times. No antigen is known for it. There are no base qualities to consult, and no much larger clone falls within one base.

The sequencing here drew on peripheral blood, taken in the third trimester of pregnancy. The chain employs TRBV28 and TRBJ2-7, with the D gene uncertain. The clonotype comes from a female donor with multiple sclerosis, enrolled in a pregnancy study. Read as DNA, the sequence is TGTGCCAGCAGAAACAGTTTCGGCTACGAGCAGTACTTC. This translates into CASRNSFGYEQYF.